What follows are 16 T cell receptor beta chains derived from one specimen sequenced in a study of blood T cell repertoires in COVID-19. Repertoires were generated with immunoSEQ multiplex PCR, while TCRdb's copy carries only in-frame clones and drops some. The top ten hold about 1% of the sample, which has approximately 350,000 clones, over 75% seen once. The sequenced sample consisted of PBMCs or T cells enriched from blood (not recorded which). The receptor set was obtained from a man aged 18-30 years who had recovered from COVID-19.

The J gene is TRBJ2-7, the V gene TRBV24-1, with D maybe TRBD2 (5 bases). V lost 9 bases and J 4 bases, leaving 9 bases between the germline ends. Germline V gene data show CDR1 as KGHDR and CDR2 as SFDVKD. The CDR3 covers 11 residues. The DNA for the CDR3 is TGTGCCACCCGTATAGCGTACGAGCAGTACTTC. Translating it yields CATRIAYEQYF.

This clone has a single count. The CDR3 nucleotides read TGTGCCAGCAGCGCCACTAGGACCGGGGAGCTGTTTTTT. Residues: CASSATRTGELFF. The chain recombines TRBV9 with TRBJ2-2; the D gene is possibly TRBD2 (5 bases). CDR3 length: 13 residues. Germline V gives CDR1 SGDLS, CDR2 YYNGEE. Trimming removed 3 bases from V and 5 bases from J, with 8 bases in between.

The J gene is TRBJ1-2, the V gene TRBV4-2; 7 bases match TRBD1. Germline V lookup: CDR1 LGHNA, CDR2 YNFKEQ. This CDR3 contains 24 residues. Losses at the gene ends were 0 bases for V and 4 bases for J; bases not matched to a gene: 32. CDR3 nucleotide sequence: TGTGCCAGCAGCCAAGAAATTAAATTCTTACAGGGGCCACGACGCCAAGGGGACCCCTATGGCTACACCTTC. It codes for CASSQEIKFLQGPRRQGDPYGYTF.

V gene TRBV11-2 combines with J gene TRBJ2-5; possible D gene TRBD2, 6 bases. The germline V gene encodes CDR1 SGHAT and CDR2 FQNNGV. V was pared by 3 bases and J by 5 bases, with 19 bases between. The CDR3 is made up of 16 amino acids. The CDR3 DNA sequence: TGTGCCAGCAGCTTGGGACGACTAGGAAGGCGGGAGACCCAGTACTTC. Translated: CASSLGRLGRRETQYF.

The CDR3 region has the DNA TGTGCCAGCAGCTCACAGGGTACGTCGGCAGATACGCAGTATTTT. This sequence encodes CASSSQGTSADTQYF. The rearrangement joins TRBV7-2 to TRBJ2-3; D perhaps matches TRBD1 (6 bases). CDR3 size: 15 residues. V was trimmed by 4 bases and J by 4 bases, leaving 15 bases between them. Germline lookup yields CDR1 SGHTA and CDR2 FQGNSA.

The chain uses TRBV12-3 or TRBV12-4 and TRBJ2-1; a possible D gene is TRBD1 (5 bases). The CDR3 spans 13 residues. Trimming pared 1 base from V and 4 bases from J, leaving 5 bases between. The CDR3 spells CASSLGQYNEQFF. The DNA of the CDR3 is TGTGCCAGCAGTTTAGGACAGTACAATGAGCAGTTCTTC.

The rearrangement links TRBV19 to TRBJ1-3, with a possible D match to TRBD1 (5 bases). The CDR3 contains 17 residues. V was pared by 3 bases and J by 2 bases, with 17 bases between. Germline V gene sequence: CDR1 LNHDA, CDR2 SQIVND (reference sequence). The CDR3 loop reads CASSILGQGNTGNTIYF. CDR3 coding DNA: TGTGCCAGTAGTATTTTGGGGCAGGGAAATACTGGAAACACCATATATTTT.

The J gene is TRBJ1-1, the V gene TRBV27; D is unclear. Per germline, CDR1 MNHEY and CDR2 SMNVEV (reference sequence). V lost 1 base, J lost 1 base, and 4 bases lay in between. This CDR3 comprises 13 residues. The CDR3: CASSLLANTEAFF. DNA of the CDR3: TGTGCCAGCAGTTTATTGGCGAACACTGAAGCTTTCTTT.

This chain connects TRBV3-1 (or the pseudogene TRBV3-2) to TRBJ1-6; D uncertain. The CDR3 runs 14 residues. CDR1 is LGHDT, CDR2 YNNKEL, per germline (reference sequence). Trimming shortened V by 1 base and J by 9 bases, and 10 bases separated the two germline ends. The CDR3 region is CASSQGGGGSPLHF. The DNA for the CDR3 is TGTGCCAGCAGCCAAGGAGGAGGCGGTTCACCCCTCCACTTT.

This chain connects TRBV5-1 to TRBJ2-2, with TRBD2 as a possible D gene (6 bases). CDR1 and CDR2 from the germline V gene are SGHRS and YFSETQ. This CDR3 is built from 15 residues. V shed 4 bases and J shed 0 bases, with 10 bases lying between them. This chain's CDR3 is CASSIGTPNTGELFF. In nucleotides, the CDR3 is TGCGCCAGCAGCATCGGGACTCCGAACACCGGGGAGCTGTTTTTT.

This clone has a single count. The CDR3 is CASSLGNRDGNYGYTF. As DNA, the CDR3 is TGTGCCAGCAGCCTGGGAAACAGGGACGGAAACTATGGCTACACCTTC. V and J are TRBV5-4 and TRBJ1-2; weak D call: TRBD1 (6 bases). V lost 4 bases, J lost 2 bases, and 18 bases lay in between. The CDR3 extends over 16 amino acids. The V gene's germline CDR1 is SGHNT and CDR2 YYREEE (reference sequence).

This CDR3 is CASTQTGDSGANVLTF. In nucleotides, the CDR3 is TGCGCCAGCACCCAAACAGGGGATTCTGGGGCCAACGTCCTGACTTTC. The J gene is TRBJ2-6, the V gene TRBV5-1, with 7 bases that match TRBD1. After removal of 6 bases from V and 1 base from J, the junction contained 7 bases not matched to a gene. The CDR3 is made up of 16 amino acids. In germline, CDR1 is SGHRS, CDR2 YFSETQ.

The gene calls are TRBV27 and TRBJ2-7; the match to TRBD2 covers 13 bases. The germline gives CDR1 MNHEY, CDR2 SMNVEV (reference sequence). The V and J ends lost 4 bases and 3 bases, in that order; junction bases with no gene match: 6. The CDR3 is 16 amino acids. This CDR3 reads CASSSRTSGSGYEQYF. The CDR3 coding sequence is TGTGCCAGCAGTTCCCGGACTAGCGGGAGTGGCTACGAGCAGTACTTC.

The V and J genes are TRBV7-2 and TRBJ1-1, with D unclear. Trimming shortened V by 4 bases and J by 8 bases, and 11 bases separated the two germline ends. Looked up from germline, CDR1 is SGHTA and CDR2 is FQGNSA. CDR3 length: 12 amino acids. The CDR3: CASSSRRIEAFF. The DNA of the CDR3 is TGTGCCAGCAGCTCTAGAAGGATAGAAGCTTTCTTT.

The V gene is TRBV3-1 (or the pseudogene TRBV3-2), the J gene TRBJ2-2, with a tentative D call TRBD2 (5 bases). Germline CDR1 is LGHDT and CDR2 is YNNKEL (reference sequence). The length of the CDR3 is 15 residues. Trimming shortened V by 1 base and J by 5 bases, and 11 bases separated the two germline ends. This CDR3 is CASSQGLAGTGELFF. The CDR3 DNA reads as TGTGCCAGCAGCCAAGGGCTAGCAGGTACCGGGGAGCTGTTTTTT.

The J gene is TRBJ2-7, the V gene TRBV18; TRBD1 might be the D (6 bases). This CDR3 comprises 15 residues. Germline V CDR1 and CDR2: KGHSH, LQKENI. Deletions cut 6 bases from V and 0 bases from J, with 15 bases between. DNA of the CDR3: TGTGCCAGCTCGTCCGGGACAACCTTCTCCTACGAGCAGTACTTC. It encodes CASSSGTTFSYEQYF.